This is a list of T cell receptor beta chains from one sample in a study of CD8 T cells in Susac syndrome. MiXCR, applied by TCRdb to the immunoSEQ multiplex PCR reads, yields one record per CDR3 protein. The sample records approximately 150,000 distinct CDR3 sequences, roughly 80% being singletons. The sequenced sample was CD8+ T cells from PBMCs. The receptor source for this set is a human donor with multiple sclerosis. The CDR3 runs from the conserved cysteine through the conserved F or W. D genes are given only for firm matches. Not all rows give a size; the values are once, few, many and, for expanded clones, a class.

V gene,clone size,D gene,J gene,CDR3 protein,CDR3 DNA
TRBV5-1,once,-,TRBJ2-1,CASSLDRVRSYNEQFF,TGCGCCAGCAGCTTGGACAGGGTGCGCTCCTACAATGAGCAGTTCTTC
TRBV11-1,-,TRBD1,TRBJ2-7,CASRSPLLPRQGGIRHEQYF,TGTGCCAGCCGCTCCCCACTCCTGCCTCGACAGGGTGGGATACGACACGAGCAGTACTTC
TRBV9,-,TRBD2,TRBJ2-1,CASSVETSGSGNNEQFF,TGTGCCAGCAGCGTAGAGACTAGCGGGAGTGGGAACAATGAGCAGTTCTTC
TRBV6-4,-,-,TRBJ2-7,CASSDDPPRYRHEQYF,TGTGCCAGCAGTGACGATCCCCCGAGGTACCGCCACGAGCAGTACTTC
TRBV9,-,-,TRBJ2-7,CASSVALGSEQYF,TGTGCCAGCAGCGTAGCTTTGGGGAGCGAGCAGTACTTC
TRBV27,-,TRBD2,TRBJ2-2,CASSPHSSGSVGELFF,TGTGCCAGCAGCCCCCATTCTAGCGGGAGTGTCGGGGAGCTTTTTTTT
TRBV7-9,-,-,TRBJ2-6,CASSWRGERGANVLTF,TGTGCCAGCAGCTGGAGGGGCGAGCGTGGGGCCAACGTCCTGACTTTC
TRBV18,-,TRBD1,TRBJ2-3,CASSPPPGQGDADTQYF,TGTGCCAGCTCACCACCCCCGGGACAGGGCGATGCAGATACGCAGTATTTT
TRBV14,-,-,TRBJ2-1,CASSQDRDYSYNEQFF,TGTGCCAGCAGCCAAGATCGTGACTACTCCTACAATGAGCAGTTCTTC
TRBV30,-,-,TRBJ1-1,CAWNWDGNTEAFF,TGTGCCTGGAACTGGGATGGGAACACTGAAGCTTTCTTT
TRBV6-4,-,-,TRBJ2-1,CASSGGGESNEQFF,TGTGCCAGCAGTGGAGGGGGGGAGTCGAATGAGCAGTTCTTC
TRBV7-8,-,TRBD1,TRBJ1-1,CASSLRGRGGTEAFF,TGTGCCAGCAGCTTGAGGGGGCGGGGGGGCACTGAAGCTTTCTTT
TRBV27,-,-,TRBJ1-5,CASSSLAINQPQHF,TGTGCCAGCAGTTCGTTGGCCATCAATCAGCCCCAGCATTTT
TRBV20-1,-,TRBD1,TRBJ1-1,CSARTGPEAFF,TGCAGTGCCAGGACAGGGCCTGAAGCTTTCTTT
TRBV5-4,-,-,TRBJ1-1,CASSFQSEGVTEAFF,TGTGCCAGCAGCTTTCAGTCAGAGGGAGTTACTGAAGCTTTCTTT
TRBV24-1,once,-,TRBJ2-1,CATSDLGSRLDEQFF,TGTGCCACCAGTGATTTAGGGAGTCGGTTGGATGAGCAGTTCTTC
TRBV20-1,-,-,TRBJ2-1,CSARNVNEQFF,TGCAGTGCTAGAAACGTCAATGAGCAGTTCTTC
TRBV7-2,-,-,TRBJ1-1,CASSLRGGGFTEAFF,TGTGCCAGCAGCTTAAGGGGGGGAGGGTTCACTGAAGCTTTCTTT
TRBV2,-,-,TRBJ1-2,CASTTGTYGYTF,TGTGCCAGCACGACAGGCACCTATGGCTACACCTTC
TRBV12-3/TRBV12-4,-,-,TRBJ2-3,CASRGGEEYRVDTQYF,TGTGCCAGCAGGGGGGGAGAAGAGTATAGGGTTGATACGCAGTATTTT
TRBV19,-,TRBD1,TRBJ2-1,CASSSDRGTYNEQFF,TGTGCCAGTAGTTCCGACAGGGGGACCTACAATGAGCAGTTCTTC
TRBV19,-,-,TRBJ1-5,CASSIGFSNQPQHF,TGTGCCAGTAGTATAGGATTTAGCAATCAGCCCCAGCATTTT
TRBV7-6,-,TRBD2,TRBJ2-3,CASSLTSGFVDTQYF,TGTGCCAGCAGCTTGACTAGCGGGTTTGTAGATACGCAGTATTTT
TRBV21-1,-,-,TRBJ1-1,CASRGDSPNTEAFF,TGTGCCAGCAGGGGGGACAGCCCTAACACTGAAGCTTTCTTT
TRBV4-1,-,-,TRBJ1-4,CASSQERPGGREKLFF,TGCGCCAGCAGCCAAGAGAGGCCGGGGGGTCGTGAAAAACTGTTTTTT
TRBV5-6,-,TRBD1,TRBJ2-5,CASSLKTGGQETQYF,TGTGCCAGCAGCTTGAAAACAGGGGGACAAGAGACCCAGTACTTC
TRBV27,-,-,TRBJ2-7,CASSSAAGYEQYF,TGTGCCAGCAGTTCGGCGGCGGGGTACGAGCAGTACTTC
TRBV15,-,-,TRBJ2-1,CATSNEGFPYNEQFF,TGTGCCACCAGCAATGAGGGATTCCCCTACAATGAGCAGTTCTTC
TRBV6-1,few,-,TRBJ1-5,CASSGQENQPQHF,TGTGCCAGCAGTGGACAGGAAAATCAGCCCCAGCATTTT
TRBV2,-,-,TRBJ1-2,CASSELTVPYGYTF,TGTGCCAGCAGTGAATTGACGGTGCCCTATGGCTACACCTTC
TRBV20-1,-,-,TRBJ1-1,CSARYVNPSTEAFF,TGCAGTGCTAGATATGTTAACCCTTCCACTGAAGCTTTCTTT
TRBV15,-,-,TRBJ1-4,CATSRVAVIANEKLFF,TGTGCCACCAGCAGAGTAGCAGTAATAGCTAATGAAAAACTGTTTTTT
TRBV5-4,-,TRBD1,TRBJ1-2,CASSPPGTGKGYTF,TGTGCCAGCAGCCCGCCCGGGACAGGGAAAGGCTACACCTTC
TRBV28,-,-,TRBJ1-4,CASSLPRTANEKLFF,TGTGCCAGCAGCCTCCCTAGGACAGCTAATGAAAAACTGTTTTTT
TRBV5-6,-,-,TRBJ1-1,CASSTVGNTEAFF,TGTGCCAGCAGCACCGTCGGGAACACTGAAGCTTTCTTT
TRBV5-1,-,TRBD1,TRBJ1-1,CASSLAPGQGLNTEAFF,TGCGCCAGCAGCCTCGCTCCGGGACAGGGATTGAACACTGAAGCTTTCTTT
TRBV12-3/TRBV12-4,-,-,TRBJ1-4,CASSPSQRGANEKLFF,TGTGCCAGCAGTCCATCTCAGAGAGGGGCGAATGAAAAACTGTTTTTT
TRBV30,-,-,TRBJ1-1,CAWNPPGSTEAFF,TGTGCCTGGAACCCCCCGGGAAGCACTGAAGCTTTCTTT
TRBV7-2,-,TRBD1,TRBJ1-1,CAGLGQDQNTEAFF,TGTGCCGGCTTAGGACAGGACCAGAACACTGAAGCTTTCTTT
TRBV29-1,-,-,TRBJ2-7,CSADRGQLYEQYF,TGCAGCGCCGATCGGGGGCAGCTCTACGAGCAGTACTTC
TRBV12-3/TRBV12-4,-,-,TRBJ2-3,CASSLPNADTQYF,TGTGCCAGCAGCCTACCGAACGCAGATACGCAGTATTTT
TRBV6-1,few,TRBD1,TRBJ2-7,CASSPSTGIMMYEQYF,TGTGCCAGCAGTCCGTCGACAGGGATTATGATGTACGAGCAGTACTTC
TRBV30,-,TRBD2,TRBJ2-5,CAWSVTSGVGVWETQYF,TGTGCCTGGAGTGTAACTAGCGGGGTGGGGGTTTGGGAGACCCAGTACTTC
TRBV24-1,-,-,TRBJ1-5,CATSGGTRGNQPQHF,TGTGCCACCAGTGGAGGGACTAGGGGTAATCAGCCCCAGCATTTT
TRBV4-3,-,-,TRBJ1-1,CASSQERAAEAFF,TGCGCCAGCAGCCAAGAAAGGGCGGCTGAAGCTTTCTTT
TRBV15,once,-,TRBJ2-6,CATSWDSGANVLTF,TGTGCCACCAGCTGGGACTCTGGGGCCAACGTCCTGACTTTC
TRBV13,-,TRBD1,TRBJ2-1,CASSRDRTSYNEQFF,TGTGCCAGCAGCCGGGACAGGACCTCCTACAATGAGCAGTTCTTC